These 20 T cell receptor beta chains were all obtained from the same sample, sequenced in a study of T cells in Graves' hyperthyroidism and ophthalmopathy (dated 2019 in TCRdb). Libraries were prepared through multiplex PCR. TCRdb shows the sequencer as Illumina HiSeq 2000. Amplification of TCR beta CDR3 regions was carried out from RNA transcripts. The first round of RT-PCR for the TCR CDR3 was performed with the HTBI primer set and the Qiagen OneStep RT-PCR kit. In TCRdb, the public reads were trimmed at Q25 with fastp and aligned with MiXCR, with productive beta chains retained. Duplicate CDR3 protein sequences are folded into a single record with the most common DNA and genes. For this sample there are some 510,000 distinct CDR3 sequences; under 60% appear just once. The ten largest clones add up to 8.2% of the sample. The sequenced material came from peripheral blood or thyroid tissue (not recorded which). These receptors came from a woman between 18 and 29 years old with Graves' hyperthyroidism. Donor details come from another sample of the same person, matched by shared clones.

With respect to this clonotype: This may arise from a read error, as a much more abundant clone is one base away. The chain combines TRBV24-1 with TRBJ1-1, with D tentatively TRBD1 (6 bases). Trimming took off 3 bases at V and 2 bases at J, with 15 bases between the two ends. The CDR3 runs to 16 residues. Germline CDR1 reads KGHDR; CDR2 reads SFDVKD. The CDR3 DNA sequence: TGTGCCACCAGTGATCACACAGGTGGGGGCAACACTGAAGCTTTCTTT. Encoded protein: CATSDHTGGGNTEAFF.

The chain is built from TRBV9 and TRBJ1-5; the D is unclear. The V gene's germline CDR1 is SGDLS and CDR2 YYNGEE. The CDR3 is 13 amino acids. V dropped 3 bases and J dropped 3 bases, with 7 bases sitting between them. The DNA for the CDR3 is TGTGCCAGCAGCGCGGGGAACAATCAGCCCCAGCATTTT. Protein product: CASSAGNNQPQHF.

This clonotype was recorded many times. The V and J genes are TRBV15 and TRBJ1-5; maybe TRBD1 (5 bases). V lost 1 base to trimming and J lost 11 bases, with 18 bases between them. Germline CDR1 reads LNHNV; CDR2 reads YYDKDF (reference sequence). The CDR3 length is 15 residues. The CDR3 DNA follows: TGTGCCACCAGCAGAGTGGGGCGGGGCGAGAGCACCCAGCATTTT. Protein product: CATSRVGRGESTQHF.

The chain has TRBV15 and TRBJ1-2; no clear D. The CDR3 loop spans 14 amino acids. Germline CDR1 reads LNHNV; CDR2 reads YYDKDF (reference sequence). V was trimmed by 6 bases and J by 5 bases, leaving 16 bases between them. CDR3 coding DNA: TGTGCCACCAGTAGTATTCCAGGACCATATGGCTACACCTTC. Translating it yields CATSSIPGPYGYTF.

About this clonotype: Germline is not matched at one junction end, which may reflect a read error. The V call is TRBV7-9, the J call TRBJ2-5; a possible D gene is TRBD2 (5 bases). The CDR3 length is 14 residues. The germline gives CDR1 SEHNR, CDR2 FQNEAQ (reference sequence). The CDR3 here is CASSRSGIQETQYF. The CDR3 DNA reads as TGCGCCAGCAGCCGGTCCGGGATCCAAGAGACCCAGTACTTC.

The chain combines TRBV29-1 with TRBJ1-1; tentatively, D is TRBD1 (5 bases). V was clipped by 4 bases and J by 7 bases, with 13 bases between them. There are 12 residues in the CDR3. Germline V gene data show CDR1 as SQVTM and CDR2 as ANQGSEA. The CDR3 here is CSVGEGYGEAFF. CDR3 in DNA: TGCAGCGTTGGAGAGGGGTACGGTGAAGCTTTCTTT.

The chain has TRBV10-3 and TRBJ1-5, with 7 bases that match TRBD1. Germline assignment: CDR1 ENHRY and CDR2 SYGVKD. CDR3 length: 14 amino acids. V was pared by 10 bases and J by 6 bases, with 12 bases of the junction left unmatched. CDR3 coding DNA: TGTGCCAGCACCGTCGACAGGGCGGTTCAGCCCCAGCATTTT. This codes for CASTVDRAVQPQHF.

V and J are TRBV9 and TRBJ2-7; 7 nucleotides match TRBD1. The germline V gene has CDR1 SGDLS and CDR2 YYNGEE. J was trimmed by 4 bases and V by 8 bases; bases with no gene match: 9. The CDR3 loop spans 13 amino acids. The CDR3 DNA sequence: TGTGCCAGTTCAGGGGGAATTGGGTACGAGCAGTACTTC. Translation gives CASSGGIGYEQYF.

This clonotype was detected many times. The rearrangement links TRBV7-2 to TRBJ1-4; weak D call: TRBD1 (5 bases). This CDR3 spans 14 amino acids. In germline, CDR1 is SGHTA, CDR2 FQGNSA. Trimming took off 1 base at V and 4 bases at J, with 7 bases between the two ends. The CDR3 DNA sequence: TGTGCCAGCAGCTTAGGACAGTTTAATGAAAAACTGTTTTTT. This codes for CASSLGQFNEKLFF.

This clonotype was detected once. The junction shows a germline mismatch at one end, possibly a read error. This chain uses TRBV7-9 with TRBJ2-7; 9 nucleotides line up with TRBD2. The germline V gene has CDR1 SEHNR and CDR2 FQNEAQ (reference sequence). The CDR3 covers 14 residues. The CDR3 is CASSQASGIYEQYF. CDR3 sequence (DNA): TGCGCCAGCAGCCAGGCTAGCGGGATTTACGAGCAGTACTTC.

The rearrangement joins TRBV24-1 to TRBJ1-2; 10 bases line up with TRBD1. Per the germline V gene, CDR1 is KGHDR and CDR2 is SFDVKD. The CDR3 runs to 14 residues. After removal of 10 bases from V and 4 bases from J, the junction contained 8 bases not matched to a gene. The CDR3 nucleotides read TGTGCCACTACACCGGGACAGGGGACCTATGGCTACACCTTC. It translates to CATTPGQGTYGYTF.

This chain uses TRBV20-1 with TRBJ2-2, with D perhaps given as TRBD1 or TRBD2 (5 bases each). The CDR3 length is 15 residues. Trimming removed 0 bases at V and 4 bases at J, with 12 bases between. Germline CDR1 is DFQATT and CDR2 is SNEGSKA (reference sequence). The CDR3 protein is CSARDSGRFTGELFF. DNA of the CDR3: TGCAGTGCTAGAGATTCGGGGCGATTCACCGGGGAGCTGTTTTTT.

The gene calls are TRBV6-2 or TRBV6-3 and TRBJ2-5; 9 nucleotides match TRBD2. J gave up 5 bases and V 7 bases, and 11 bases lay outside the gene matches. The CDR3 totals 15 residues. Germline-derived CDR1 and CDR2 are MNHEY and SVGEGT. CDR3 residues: CASKGLAGQRETQYF. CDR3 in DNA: TGTGCCAGCAAAGGGCTAGCGGGACAGAGGGAGACCCAGTACTTC.

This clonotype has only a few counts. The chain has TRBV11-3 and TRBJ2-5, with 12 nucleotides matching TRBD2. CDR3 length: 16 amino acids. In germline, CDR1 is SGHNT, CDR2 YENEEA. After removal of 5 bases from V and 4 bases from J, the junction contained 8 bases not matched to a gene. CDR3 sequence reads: CASSRRLAGERETQYF. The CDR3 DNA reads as TGTGCCAGCAGCCGCCGACTAGCGGGAGAGCGAGAGACCCAGTACTTC.

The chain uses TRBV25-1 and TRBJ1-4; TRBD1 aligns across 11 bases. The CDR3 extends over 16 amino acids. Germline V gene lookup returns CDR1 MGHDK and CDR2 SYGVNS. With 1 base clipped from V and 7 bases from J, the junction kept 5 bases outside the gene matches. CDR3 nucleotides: TGTGCCAGCAGTGAATTAAGGGGGACAGGGGGTGAAAAACTGTTTTTT. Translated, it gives CASSELRGTGGEKLFF.

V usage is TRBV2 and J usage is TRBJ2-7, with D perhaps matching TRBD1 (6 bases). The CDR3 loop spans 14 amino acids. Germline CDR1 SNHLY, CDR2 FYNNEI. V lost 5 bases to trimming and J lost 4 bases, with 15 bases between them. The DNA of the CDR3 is TGTGCCAGCAGTAACCAGGGGCCGGGATACGAGCAGTACTTC. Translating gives CASSNQGPGYEQYF.

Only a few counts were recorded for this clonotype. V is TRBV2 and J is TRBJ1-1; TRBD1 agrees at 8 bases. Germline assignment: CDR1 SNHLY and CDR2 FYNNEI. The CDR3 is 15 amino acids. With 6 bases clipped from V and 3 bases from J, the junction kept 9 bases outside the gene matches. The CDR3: CASSAGGTTYTEAFF. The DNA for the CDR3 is TGTGCCAGCAGCGCAGGGGGCACCACTTACACTGAAGCTTTCTTT.

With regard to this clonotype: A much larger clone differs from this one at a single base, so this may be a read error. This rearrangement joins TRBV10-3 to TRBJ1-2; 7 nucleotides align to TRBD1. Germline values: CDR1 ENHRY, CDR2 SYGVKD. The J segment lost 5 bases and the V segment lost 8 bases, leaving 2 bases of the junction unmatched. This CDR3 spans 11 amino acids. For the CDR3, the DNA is TGTGCCATCGGGACAGCGTATGGCTACACCTTC. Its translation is CAIGTAYGYTF.

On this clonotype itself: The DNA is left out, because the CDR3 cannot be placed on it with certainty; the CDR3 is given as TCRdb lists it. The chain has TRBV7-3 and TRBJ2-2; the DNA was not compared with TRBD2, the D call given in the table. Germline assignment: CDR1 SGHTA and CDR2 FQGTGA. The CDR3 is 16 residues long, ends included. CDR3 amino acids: CASSFLGRASPGSCFF.

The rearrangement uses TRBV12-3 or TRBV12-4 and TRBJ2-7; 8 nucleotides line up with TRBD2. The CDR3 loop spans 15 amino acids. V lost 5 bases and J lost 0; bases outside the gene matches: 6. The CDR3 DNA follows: TGTGCCAGCAGTCCCTCAGCGGGAGACTCCTACGAGCAGTACTTC. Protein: CASSPSAGDSYEQYF.